Reported below is one TCR beta chain. The CDR3 loop spans 13 amino acids. V shed 4 bases and J shed 3 bases, with 10 bases lying between them. Germline V gene lookup returns CDR1 LGHDT and CDR2 YNNKEL (reference sequence). These data belong to a study of patients and donors after allogeneic stem cell transplantation. MiXCR, run by TCRdb on the RT-PCR reads, gives a single entry per CDR3 protein. The profile shows roughly 940,000 distinct CDR3 sequences, under 20% of them singletons. This receptor was obtained from a human donor who was either an allogeneic HSCT recipient or a stem cell or donor lymphocyte infusion donor (not recorded which). It is not recorded whose cells these are; they may come from a transplant donor. Input material: blood, either unsorted or a sorted T cell fraction (not recorded which). The chain recombines TRBV3-1 with TRBJ2-7; D unresolved. The CDR3 coding sequence is TGTGCCAGCAGCCCATCCGCTAGCTACGAGCAGTACTTC. The encoded protein is CASSPSASYEQYF.